The source of this TCR beta chain is a study of shared clonotypes between healthy human individuals. The CDR3 is made up of 14 amino acids. V lost 9 bases, J lost 1 base, and 12 bases lay in between. Germline CDR1 and CDR2: MNHNY and SVGAGI (reference sequence). Data came from immunoSEQ multiplex PCR; TCRdb stores just in-frame clones and leaves some out. The sample has hundreds of thousands of clones; less than 80% are singletons. This chain joins TRBV6-6 and TRBJ2-2; TRBD2 might be the D (5 bases). The source is a woman aged 30 to 39 in good health. Sample: memory CD4+ T cells sorted from blood. Sample subset: CD45RA-negative fraction. The DNA for the CDR3 is TGTGCCAGTTCCGGAGCGGAGAACACCGGGGAGCTGTTTTTT. Translating it yields CASSGAENTGELFF.